These 11 T cell receptor beta chains came from one sample sequenced in a study of shared clonotypes between healthy human individuals. Clones were sequenced by immunoSEQ multiplex PCR, and TCRdb holds only the in-frame ones, with some missing. This sample has about 96,000 clones; around 47% occur once, and the top ten carry roughly 16%. The specimen was PBMCs. These receptors were collected from a woman aged 40 to 49 in good health. Some clones in this sample may be carry-over from other donors' samples.

With respect to this clone: A single base is all that separates this from a far larger clone, so a read error is likely. Within the sample, other DNA sequences also encode this same CDR3. The gene calls are TRBV6-4 and TRBJ1-4; D unresolved. Germline V gene sequence: CDR1 MRHNA, CDR2 SNTAGT. Trimming stripped 8 bases from V and 3 bases from J, with 13 bases between. The CDR3 covers 14 residues. The CDR3 spells CASGSGRPNEKLFF. Written as DNA, the CDR3 is TGTGCCAGCGGTAGTGGGCGGCCTAATGAAAAACTGTTTTTT.

At least ten counts were recorded for this clone. CDR3 DNA: TGTGCCTGGAGTTCCAGGGGTGCGCCCCAGCATTTT. This gives the protein CAWSSRGAPQHF. The rearrangement uses TRBV30 and TRBJ1-5, with D tentatively TRBD1 (6 bases). The germline V gene encodes CDR1 GTSNPN and CDR2 SVGIG (reference sequence). This CDR3 has 12 residues. Trimming removed 2 bases from V and 9 bases from J, with 11 bases in between.

CDR3 bases: TGCAGCGTTCCCGGCGGCCTATCGAACACTGAAGCTTTCTTT. It yields the protein CSVPGGLSNTEAFF. The chain has TRBV29-1 and TRBJ1-1; D remains unclear. The V end lost 5 bases, the J end lost 1 base, and 14 bases lay between the germline ends. Germline V gene data show CDR1 as SQVTM and CDR2 as ANQGSEA. CDR3 length: 14 amino acids.

The chain has TRBV18 and TRBJ2-5; no reliable D call. The CDR3 is 12 amino acids. Germline CDR1 is KGHSH and CDR2 is LQKENI. The germline V and J ends were trimmed by 3 bases and 4 bases, with 6 bases remaining between them. CDR3 coding DNA: TGTGCCAGCTCACCGTCCCGAGAGACCCAGTACTTC. Translation gives CASSPSRETQYF. Complete variable domain (other parts from reference TRBV18 and TRBJ2-5): NAGVMQNPRHLVRRRGQEARLRCSPMKGHSHVYWYRQLPEEGLKFMVYLQKENIIDESGMPKERFSAEFPKEGPSILRIQQVVRGDSAAYFCASSPSRETQYFGPGTRLLVL.

There are a few counts of this clone. The chain employs TRBV18 and TRBJ1-5; perhaps TRBD1 as D (5 bases). This CDR3 is built from 14 residues. V was trimmed by 4 bases and J by 5 bases, leaving 12 bases between them. CDR1 and CDR2 (germline): KGHSH, LQKENI. The CDR3 sequence: CASSLDGGDQPQHF. DNA of the CDR3: TGTGCCAGCTCACTAGATGGGGGGGATCAGCCCCAGCATTTT.

Details on this clone: With a far larger clone one base away, a read error is the likely cause. V and J are TRBV30 and TRBJ1-4; 8 nucleotides align to TRBD1. Trimming removed 8 bases from V and 4 bases from J; junction bases left unmatched: 3. The V gene's germline CDR1 is GTSNPN and CDR2 SVGIG (reference sequence). The CDR3 extends over 12 amino acids. CDR3 DNA: TGTGCCCGACAGGGGAATAATGAAAAACTGTTTTTT. Its translation: CARQGNNEKLFF. The full variable domain, in which reference TRBV30 and TRBJ1-4 provide the parts outside the CDR3, is SQTIHQWPATLVQPVGSPLSLECTVEGTSNPNLYWYRQAAGRGLQLLFYSVGIGQISSEVPQNLSASRPQDRQFILSSKKLLLSDSGFYLCARQGNNEKLFFGSGTQLSVL.

This chain uses TRBV5-4 with TRBJ2-7; D remains unclear. Germline loops: CDR1 SGHNT, CDR2 YYREEE (reference sequence). The CDR3 totals 14 residues. Trimming took 2 bases from V and 2 from J, leaving 11 bases between them. CDR3 region: CASSFDLAAYEQYF. DNA of the CDR3: TGTGCCAGCAGCTTCGACTTGGCGGCCTACGAGCAGTACTTC.

This clone was found a few times. Additional DNA sequences in this sample encode the identical CDR3. The chain joins TRBV30 to TRBJ2-5; 10 bases agree with TRBD2. V lost 7 bases, J lost 7 bases, and 15 bases stayed unmatched. Germline CDR1 is GTSNPN and CDR2 is SVGIG (reference sequence). The CDR3 totals 15 residues. The CDR3 reads CAYIRVAGGIGTQYF. DNA of the CDR3: TGTGCCTACATCAGGGTAGCGGGAGGTATCGGGACCCAGTACTTC.

This clone was counted only a few times. The genes are TRBV6-1 and TRBJ1-2, with D maybe TRBD1 (5 bases). The length of the CDR3 is 12 residues. With 6 bases removed from V and 8 bases from J, the gap between germline ends came to 13 bases. The germline V gene encodes CDR1 MNHNS and CDR2 SASEGT. CDR3 sequence reads: CASRPRVEGYTF. CDR3 DNA: TGTGCCAGCAGACCCAGGGTTGAGGGCTACACCTTC.

The CDR3 coding sequence is TGCAGTGTACGGACAGTTTACGAGCAGTACTTC. Translation: CSVRTVYEQYF. The V and J genes are TRBV20-1 and TRBJ2-7, with D perhaps TRBD1 (6 bases). Germline CDR1 DFQATT, CDR2 SNEGSKA (reference sequence). V was clipped by 7 bases and J by 4 bases, with 11 bases between them. The CDR3 has 11 residues.

This sequence joins TRBV29-1 and TRBJ2-3; TRBD1 aligns across 7 bases. Trimming removed 5 bases from V and 6 bases from J; junction bases left unmatched: 8. The CDR3 has 13 residues. Germline lookup yields CDR1 SQVTM and CDR2 ANQGSEA. The CDR3 spells CSVNRGVFDTQYF. DNA of the CDR3: TGCAGCGTTAACAGGGGAGTATTTGATACGCAGTATTTT.